The next 30 T cell receptor beta chains were all read from a single sample in a study of T cell responses to AZD1222 COVID-19 vaccine. The repertoire was sequenced with immunoSEQ multiplex PCR; TCRdb's copy has only in-frame clones and lacks some. Of around 140,000 clones listed, 75% to 95% are singletons. Specimen: peripheral blood, collected 28 days after the second AZD1222 dose. The receptors come from an adult who received the AZD1222 COVID-19 vaccine.

The CDR3 DNA reads TGTGCCAGCAGCCCCACTAATCAGGGTGGCGTAACTAATGAAAAACTGTTTTTT. It yields the protein CASSPTNQGGVTNEKLFF. V usage is TRBV11-2 and J usage is TRBJ1-4, with a possible D match to TRBD1 (5 bases). Germline-derived CDR1 and CDR2 are SGHAT and FQNNGV. The CDR3 is 18 amino acids. Trimming cost V 5 bases and J 1 base, with 20 bases left between them.

The genes are TRBV6-5 and TRBJ1-2, with 7 nucleotides matching TRBD1. Trimming took 8 bases from V and 8 from J; bases not matched to a gene: 14. This CDR3 spans 14 amino acids. Germline V lookup: CDR1 MNHEY, CDR2 SVGAGI. CDR3 sequence: CASVPSQGFGGYTF. CDR3 bases: TGTGCCAGCGTCCCCTCACAGGGGTTTGGCGGCTACACCTTC.

This rearrangement joins TRBV15 to TRBJ1-6; D is ambiguous. The CDR3 is made up of 13 amino acids. Per the germline V gene, CDR1 is LNHNV and CDR2 is YYDKDF (reference sequence). Trimming pared 0 bases from V and 9 bases from J, leaving 6 bases between. The CDR3 DNA sequence: TGTGCCACCAGCAGAGATATTGGTTCACCCCTCCACTTT. Protein product: CATSRDIGSPLHF.

The CDR3 DNA follows: TGTGCCAGGGGGACAGATGTGAGCTATGGCTACACCTTC. Translation: CARGTDVSYGYTF. The genes are TRBV2 and TRBJ1-2, with 7 bases fitting TRBD1. CDR1 and CDR2 (germline): SNHLY, FYNNEI. V shed 9 bases and J 4 bases; nucleotides not matched to a gene: 8. This CDR3 has 13 amino acids. The entire variable domain, with the rest obtained from reference TRBV2 and TRBJ1-2, is as follows: EPEVTQTPSHQVTQMGQEVILRCVPISNHLYFYWYRQILGQKVEFLVSFYNNEISEKSEIFDDQFSVERPDGSNFTLKIRSTKLEDSAMYFCARGTDVSYGYTFGSGTRLTVV.

The genes are TRBV19 and TRBJ1-4; D perhaps matches TRBD1 (5 bases). Trimming removed 6 bases from V and 8 bases from J, with 19 bases in between. The germline V gene encodes CDR1 LNHDA and CDR2 SQIVND (reference sequence). CDR3 size: 15 residues. The CDR3 sequence is CASSLSQRQFEKLFF. In DNA form, the CDR3 reads TGTGCCAGTAGCCTTTCACAGAGACAGTTCGAAAAACTGTTTTTT.

The chain employs TRBV7-9 and TRBJ1-2; no firm D call. Per germline, CDR1 SEHNR and CDR2 FQNEAQ (reference sequence). This CDR3 is built from 12 residues. Deletions cut 5 bases from V and 3 bases from J, with 7 bases between. CDR3 residues: CASSVEDYGYTF. The CDR3 region has the DNA TGTGCCAGCAGCGTCGAGGACTATGGCTACACCTTC.

The V call is TRBV2, the J call TRBJ2-7; the match to TRBD1 covers 7 bases. CDR3 size: 14 residues. Germline V gene lookup returns CDR1 SNHLY and CDR2 FYNNEI. With 7 bases clipped from V and 0 bases from J, the junction kept 6 bases outside the gene matches. CDR3 sequence: CASTETGSSYEQYF. Written as DNA, the CDR3 is TGTGCCAGCACCGAGACAGGGAGCTCCTACGAGCAGTACTTC.

The rearrangement links TRBV7-9 to TRBJ2-5; TRBD2 agrees at 8 bases. The CDR3 sequence is 16 residues long. CDR1 and CDR2 (germline): SEHNR, FQNEAQ (reference sequence). V shed 5 bases, J shed 1 base, and the junction held 9 bases outside the gene matches. This CDR3 is CASSPPVGGGQETQYF. Written as DNA, the CDR3 is TGTGCCAGCAGCCCACCGGTCGGGGGGGGCCAAGAGACCCAGTACTTC.

The chain recombines TRBV12-5 with TRBJ1-5, with 8 bases matching TRBD1. Germline lookup yields CDR1 LGHNT and CDR2 FRNRAP. The CDR3 is made up of 17 amino acids. Trimming cost V 5 bases and J 0 bases; bases outside gene matches: 9. The CDR3 DNA follows: TGTGCTAGTGGTCTCGGACAGGGATATAATAGCAATCAGCCCCAGCATTTT. It codes for CASGLGQGYNSNQPQHF.

V usage is TRBV29-1 and J usage is TRBJ2-3; D ambiguous. Germline CDR1 and CDR2: SQVTM and ANQGSEA. The CDR3 has 14 residues. V dropped 7 bases and J dropped 3 bases, with 17 bases sitting between them. CDR3 coding DNA: TGCAGCGGACTCGGCTTCAAGAGTACAGATACGCAGTATTTT. The encoded protein is CSGLGFKSTDTQYF.

The CDR3: CSAQTGGQETQYF. Written as DNA, the CDR3 is TGCAGCGCCCAGACGGGGGGGCAAGAGACCCAGTACTTC. The chain employs TRBV29-1 and TRBJ2-5, with 8 bases matching TRBD2. Germline values: CDR1 SQVTM, CDR2 ANQGSEA. The CDR3 length is 13 residues. Trimming at V came to 7 bases and at J to 2 bases, leaving 6 bases not matched to a gene.

The chain combines TRBV2 with TRBJ1-1, with 9 bases aligning to TRBD1. CDR1 is SNHLY, CDR2 FYNNEI, per germline. V was pared by 7 bases and J by 0 bases, with 12 bases of the junction left unmatched. The CDR3 totals 17 residues. As DNA, the CDR3 is TGTGCCAGCAATCCCGGGACAGGGTTTCGGGTGAACACTGAAGCTTTCTTT. It encodes CASNPGTGFRVNTEAFF.

The genes are TRBV6-5 and TRBJ1-4, with D unclear. In germline, CDR1 is MNHEY, CDR2 SVGAGI. The V and J ends lost 0 bases and 0 bases respectively, with 5 bases between them. The CDR3 sequence is 15 residues long. CDR3 nucleotides: TGTGCCAGCAGTTACTCCAGCGCAACTAATGAAAAACTGTTTTTT. Its translation: CASSYSSATNEKLFF.

The chain links TRBV3-1 (or the pseudogene TRBV3-2) to TRBJ2-1, with D hard to call. CDR1 and CDR2 (germline): LGHDT, YNNKEL (reference sequence). This CDR3 has 11 amino acids. Trimming removed 1 base at V and 10 bases at J, with 5 bases between. The CDR3 is CASSQVGEQFF. CDR3 in DNA: TGTGCCAGCAGCCAAGTCGGAGAGCAGTTCTTC.

This clone was seen a single time. The chain couples TRBV29-1 to TRBJ1-3; TRBD1 matches 7 bases. With 8 bases clipped from V and 2 bases from J, the junction kept 9 bases outside the gene matches. Germline V gene lookup returns CDR1 SQVTM and CDR2 ANQGSEA. The length of the CDR3 is 14 residues. CDR3 loop: CSTSKGTAGNTIYF. CDR3 in DNA: TGCAGCACCTCCAAGGGGACAGCTGGAAACACCATATATTTT.

The chain combines TRBV18 with TRBJ1-2, with 8 bases identical to TRBD1. In germline, CDR1 is KGHSH, CDR2 LQKENI. This CDR3 region has 15 residues. With 2 bases clipped from V and 4 bases from J, the junction kept 6 bases outside the gene matches. CDR3 in amino acids: CASSPTTGEGYGYTF. In DNA, the CDR3 is TGTGCCAGCTCACCAACGACAGGGGAGGGCTATGGCTACACCTTC.

This clone appeared a few times. The V gene is TRBV5-6, the J gene TRBJ1-1; 11 nucleotides match TRBD1. V lost 3 bases and J lost 8; bases outside the gene matches: 0. The CDR3 contains 12 residues. Germline lookup yields CDR1 SGHDT and CDR2 YYEEEE. DNA of the CDR3: TGTGCCAGCAGCTGGACAGGGGGCGAAGCTTTCTTT. Its protein product is CASSWTGGEAFF.

This chain links TRBV18 with TRBJ1-5; D remains unclear. The germline V gene encodes CDR1 KGHSH and CDR2 LQKENI. The CDR3 has 13 residues. Trimming pared 2 bases from V and 3 bases from J, leaving 5 bases between. DNA for the CDR3: TGTGCCAGCTCACCAGGGGTCAATCAGCCCCAGCATTTT. Protein product: CASSPGVNQPQHF.

This chain links TRBV24-1 with TRBJ1-1, with D perhaps matching TRBD1 (5 bases). Trimming shortened V by 2 bases and J by 5 bases, and 17 bases separated the two germline ends. The CDR3 contains 16 residues. CDR1 is KGHDR, CDR2 SFDVKD, per germline. The CDR3 DNA reads as TGTGCCACCAGTGATTGGTCGTCGCGGGACGTGACTGAAGCTTTCTTT. Amino acids: CATSDWSSRDVTEAFF.

The genes are TRBV19 and TRBJ1-2; 10 bases agree with TRBD1. CDR3 length equals 18 residues. CDR1 is LNHDA, CDR2 SQIVND, per germline (reference sequence). V dropped 6 bases and J dropped 7; count of bases not matched to a gene: 20. Written as DNA, the CDR3 is TGTGCCAGTAGCCTTGACAGGGGGCCAAGGAAAGAGCAGGGTGGCTACACCTTC. This translates into CASSLDRGPRKEQGGYTF.

The chain couples TRBV7-9 to TRBJ2-2; no clear D. V lost 6 bases, J lost 3 bases, and 14 bases lay in between. Germline lookup yields CDR1 SEHNR and CDR2 FQNEAQ (reference sequence). This CDR3 has 15 residues. The CDR3 reads CASRSSNRDTGELFF. The CDR3 region has the DNA TGTGCCAGCAGGTCCTCGAATAGGGACACCGGGGAGCTGTTTTTT.

The chain couples TRBV30 to TRBJ2-7; the D gene is possibly TRBD2 (5 bases). There are 15 residues in the CDR3. Trimming shortened V by 0 bases and J by 0 bases, and 12 bases separated the two germline ends. CDR1 and CDR2 (germline): GTSNPN, SVGIG (reference sequence). The CDR3 DNA reads TGTGCCTGGAGTGTTGGGCTAGCTGTCTCCTACGAGCAGTACTTC. Its protein is CAWSVGLAVSYEQYF.

The chain uses TRBV19 and TRBJ2-5, with a possible D match to TRBD2 (5 bases). Germline lookup yields CDR1 LNHDA and CDR2 SQIVND (reference sequence). The CDR3 has 14 amino acids. Trimming stripped 5 bases from V and 1 base from J, with 11 bases between. CDR3 nucleotide sequence: TGTGCCAGTAGTCCGATGGGGAGCCAAGAGACCCAGTACTTC. This sequence encodes CASSPMGSQETQYF.

The CDR3 loop reads CAWSGLDSDTQYF. For the CDR3, the DNA is TGTGCCTGGAGTGGACTAGACTCAGATACGCAGTATTTT. This rearrangement joins TRBV30 to TRBJ2-3; maybe TRBD2 (6 bases). The V end was cut by 1 base, the J end by 4 bases, with 9 bases between. This CDR3 contains 13 residues. CDR1 GTSNPN and CDR2 SVGIG come from the germline V gene (reference sequence).

This clone occurred a few times. The chain recombines TRBV5-1 with TRBJ1-2, with 8 bases aligning to TRBD1. CDR3 length equals 15 residues. Germline values: CDR1 SGHRS, CDR2 YFSETQ. V was clipped by 0 bases and J by 4 bases; unmatched bases: 5. The CDR3 DNA reads as TGCGCCAGCAGCTTGGGCCCAGGGGGCGGCTATGGCTACACCTTC. Residues: CASSLGPGGGYGYTF.

This clone was seen a handful of times. V gene TRBV2 combines with J gene TRBJ1-4; D not resolved. Germline V gene sequence: CDR1 SNHLY, CDR2 FYNNEI. The CDR3 consists of 15 residues. Trimming left V 4 bases short and J 6 bases short, with 15 bases between. The CDR3 loop reads CASSVKGPRDEKLFF. CDR3 sequence (DNA): TGTGCCAGCAGTGTAAAGGGCCCGAGGGATGAAAAACTGTTTTTT.

The rearrangement joins TRBV19 to TRBJ2-2; D perhaps matches TRBD1 (6 bases). Germline V CDR1 and CDR2: LNHDA, SQIVND (reference sequence). The CDR3 has 16 residues. V lost 0 bases, J lost 5 bases, and 13 bases lay in between. The CDR3 reads CASSIDWTDSTGELFF. Here the CDR3 DNA reads TGTGCCAGTAGTATAGACTGGACAGACTCGACCGGGGAGCTGTTTTTT.

J is TRBJ1-2 and V is TRBV4-2; no clear D. CDR3 length: 14 amino acids. V dropped 0 bases and J dropped 8 bases, with 13 bases sitting between them. CDR1 and CDR2 from the germline V gene are LGHNA and YNFKEQ. In DNA form, the CDR3 reads TGTGCCAGCAGCCAAGACGACTGGGGATCGGGCTACACCTTC. Encoded protein: CASSQDDWGSGYTF.

This chain connects TRBV6-2 or TRBV6-3 to TRBJ1-2; 8 positions match TRBD1. Germline CDR1 reads MNHEY; CDR2 reads SVGEGT. The CDR3 spans 15 residues. J was trimmed by 4 bases and V by 6 bases; bases with no gene match: 10. CDR3 nucleotide sequence: TGTGCCAGCAGACCTGACAGGGGAAGTCTCTATGGCTACACCTTC. This gives the protein CASRPDRGSLYGYTF.

The rearrangement links TRBV18 to TRBJ2-7, with 9 bases matching TRBD2. Germline loops: CDR1 KGHSH, CDR2 LQKENI. V shed 2 bases and J 2 bases; nucleotides not matched to a gene: 1. The CDR3 is 14 amino acids. CDR3 nucleotide sequence: TGTGCCAGCTCACCAGCGGGGGGGACCTACGAGCAGTACTTC. Its translation is CASSPAGGTYEQYF.